Described below is a single T cell receptor beta chain sequence and its context. Antigen: not known. V was pared by 1 base and J by 4 bases, with 6 bases of the junction left unmatched. This CDR3 comprises 15 residues. Per the germline V gene, CDR1 is MGHRA and CDR2 is YSYEKL. These data belong to a study of T-cell memory formation after mild COVID-19. It was 5'RACE with constant-segment primers that produced the TCR alpha and TCR beta cDNA libraries, which carried sample barcodes and UMIs. TCRdb independently ran MiXCR on the 5' RACE reads; one entry per CDR3 protein. The sample consists of hundreds of thousands of distinct CDR3 sequences, over 15% of them appearing once. Notes on the study in general: In second-wave clones peaking day 37, SARS-CoV-2 specificity remained unconfirmed. Cross-reactive memory seemingly joined, as some responding clones were found in pre-infection memory.

This TCR derives from a young man who had mild COVID-19 (a few samples of this study predate the infection). Cell type and time point are not known. The material sequenced was PBMCs or a T cell subset sorted from them (not recorded which). This chain uses TRBV4-1 with TRBJ1-1, with 7 bases identical to TRBD1. CDR3 in DNA: TGCGCCAGCAGCCAAGCTCCGACAGGGAGCACTGAAGCTTTCTTT. Its translation: CASSQAPTGSTEAFF.